This TCR beta chain was identified in a study of control samples from healthy donors and cancer patients. Libraries were prepared by immunoSEQ multiplex PCR; TCRdb keeps only in-frame clonotypes and omits some of them. This repertoire shows around 94,000 clones, 85% to 90% found once; its top ten account for around 1.3%. Trimming left V 5 bases short and J 4 bases short, with 14 bases between. Germline values: CDR1 LNHNV, CDR2 YYDKDF (reference sequence). CDR3 length: 14 amino acids. The sequencing sample was made of blood. The gene calls are TRBV15 and TRBJ1-2; no clear D gene. The source of this sequence is a woman in her forties or fifties in good health. The CDR3: CATSLGRTIYGYTF. The CDR3 region has the DNA TGTGCCACCAGCCTTGGACGGACCATCTATGGCTACACCTTC.